This TCR beta chain stems from a study of blood T cell repertoires in COVID-19. Study context: Samples of COVID-19 (acute and convalescent) were obtained from the United States, Italy and Spain. Sources were T cells, B-cell-depleted T cells, or PBMCs; the material itself was cDNA or gDNA.

Original data processing: Quantification of nucleated cells was approximated via reference gene primer amplification. Sequencing was performed with immunoSEQ multiplex PCR; in TCRdb, only in-frame clones are kept and a portion is missing. V, J and clone size reflect that table, while D and trimming were determined from the DNA. The table includes 84,000 or so clones, roughly four fifths detected once. This TCR came from a human donor in a cohort sampled during active COVID-19. Sequenced sample: peripheral blood.

The CDR3 sequence is CASSHPGQGRPLHF. In DNA form, the CDR3 reads TGTGCCAGCAGCCACCCCGGACAGGGGAGACCCCTCCACTTT. The genes are TRBV3-1 (or the pseudogene TRBV3-2) and TRBJ1-6; TRBD1 agrees at 9 bases. CDR3 length equals 14 residues. After removal of 3 bases from V and 12 bases from J, the junction contained 6 bases not matched to a gene. Germline loops: CDR1 LGHDT, CDR2 YNNKEL (reference sequence).